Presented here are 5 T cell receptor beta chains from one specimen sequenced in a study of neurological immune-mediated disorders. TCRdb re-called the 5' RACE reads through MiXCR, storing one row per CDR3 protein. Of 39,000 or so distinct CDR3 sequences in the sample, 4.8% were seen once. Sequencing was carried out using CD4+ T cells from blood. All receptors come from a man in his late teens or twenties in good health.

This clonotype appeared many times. The CDR3: CASSLDPIQGLNTEAFF. CDR3 in DNA: TGCGCCAGCAGCTTGGACCCCATACAGGGGTTGAACACTGAAGCTTTCTTT. This chain connects TRBV5-1 to TRBJ1-1, with TRBD1 matching 7 bases. V trimming: 0 bases; J trimming: 0 bases; junction bases outside the gene matches: 8. CDR3 length: 17 residues. The V gene's germline CDR1 is SGHRS and CDR2 YFSETQ. Full variable domain (rest looked up from reference TRBV5-1 and TRBJ1-1): KAGVTQTPRYLIKTRGQQVTLSCSPISGHRSVSWYQQTPGQGLQFLFEYFSETQRNKGNFPGRFSGRQFSNSRSEMNVSTLELGDSALYLCASSLDPIQGLNTEAFFGQGTRLTVV.

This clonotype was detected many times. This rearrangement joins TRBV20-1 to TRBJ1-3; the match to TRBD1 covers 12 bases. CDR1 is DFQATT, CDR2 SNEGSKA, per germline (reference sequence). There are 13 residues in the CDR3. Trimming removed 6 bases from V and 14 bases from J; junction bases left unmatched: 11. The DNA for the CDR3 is TGCAGTGCCGCTTCCGGGACAGGGGGCGATCTATATTTT. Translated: CSAASGTGGDLYF.

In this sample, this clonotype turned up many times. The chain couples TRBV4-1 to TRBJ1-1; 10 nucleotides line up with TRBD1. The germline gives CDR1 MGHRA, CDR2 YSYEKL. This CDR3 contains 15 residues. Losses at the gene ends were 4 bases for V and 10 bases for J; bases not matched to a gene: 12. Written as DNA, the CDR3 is TGCGCCAGCAGCCCCCCGGGACAGGGGACTGTTGGAGCTTTCTTT. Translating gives CASSPPGQGTVGAFF.

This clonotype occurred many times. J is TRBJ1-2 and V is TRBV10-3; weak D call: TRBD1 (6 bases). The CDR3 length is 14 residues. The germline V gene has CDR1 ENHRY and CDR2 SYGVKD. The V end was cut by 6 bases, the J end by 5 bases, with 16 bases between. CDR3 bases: TGTGCCATCAGGCAACAGGGCTCAGAGTATGGCTACACCTTC. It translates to CAIRQQGSEYGYTF.

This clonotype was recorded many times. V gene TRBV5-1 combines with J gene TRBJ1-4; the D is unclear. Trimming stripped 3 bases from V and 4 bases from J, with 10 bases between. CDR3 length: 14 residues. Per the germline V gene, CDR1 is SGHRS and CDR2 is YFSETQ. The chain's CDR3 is CASSSPGINEKLFF. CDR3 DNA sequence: TGCGCCAGCAGCTCCCCGGGGATTAATGAAAAACTGTTTTTT. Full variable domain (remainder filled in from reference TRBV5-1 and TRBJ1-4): KAGVTQTPRYLIKTRGQQVTLSCSPISGHRSVSWYQQTPGQGLQFLFEYFSETQRNKGNFPGRFSGRQFSNSRSEMNVSTLELGDSALYLCASSSPGINEKLFFGSGTQLSVL.